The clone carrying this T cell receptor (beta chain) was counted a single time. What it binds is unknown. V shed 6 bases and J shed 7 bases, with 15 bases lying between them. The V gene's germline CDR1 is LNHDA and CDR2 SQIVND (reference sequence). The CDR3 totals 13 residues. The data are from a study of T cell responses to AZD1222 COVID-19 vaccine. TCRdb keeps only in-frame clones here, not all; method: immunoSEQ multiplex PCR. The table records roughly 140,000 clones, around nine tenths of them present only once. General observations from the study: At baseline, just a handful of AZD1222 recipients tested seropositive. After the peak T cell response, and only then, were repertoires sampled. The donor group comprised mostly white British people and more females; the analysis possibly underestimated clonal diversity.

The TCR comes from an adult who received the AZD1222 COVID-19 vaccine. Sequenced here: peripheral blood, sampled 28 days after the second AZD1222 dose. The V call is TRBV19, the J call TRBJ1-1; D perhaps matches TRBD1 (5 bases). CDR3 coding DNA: TGTGCCAGTAGAATGGGGGGAGCCCATGAAGCTTTCTTT. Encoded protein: CASRMGGAHEAFF.